The next 9 T cell receptor beta chains were all read from a single sample in a study of CD8+CD57+ T cells in acquired aplastic anemia. Genomic DNA constituted the template upon which TCR beta VDJ and CDR3 profiling was performed. TCRdb reprocessed the reads with MiXCR, giving one entry per CDR3 protein. The data show around 430,000 distinct CDR3 sequences, under 40% seen once. Those patients picked for sequencing had displayed CD8+CD57+ cell expansion on flow cytometry. The sequencing input was sorted CD4+, CD8+, or CD8+CD57+ T cells (not recorded which) from PBMCs. The receptors here all came from a human donor with aplastic anemia.

This clonotype showed up many times. The rearrangement joins TRBV9 to TRBJ1-3, with 7 bases aligning to TRBD1. Trimming at V came to 3 bases and at J to 3 bases, leaving 3 bases not matched to a gene. CDR1 and CDR2 (germline): SGDLS, YYNGEE. The CDR3 extends over 14 amino acids. This CDR3 is CASSGGTVGNTIYF. The DNA of the CDR3 is TGTGCCAGCAGCGGCGGGACAGTTGGAAACACCATATATTTT. Based on the CDR3 plus reference TRBV9 and TRBJ1-3, the full variable domain is DSGVTQTPKHLITATGQRVTLRCSPRSGDLSVYWYQQSLDQGLQFLIQYYNGEERAKGNILERFSAQQFPDLHSELNLSSLELGDSALYFCASSGGTVGNTIYFGEGSWLTVV.

Concerning this clonotype itself: One end of the junction does not line up with germline, which may come from a read error. The CDR3 reads CAGSVGILYNSPLHF. In nucleotides, the CDR3 is TGTGCCGGCAGCGTGGGAATATTGTATAATTCACCCCTCCACTTT. The chain joins TRBV25-1 to TRBJ1-6; D gene uncertain. The CDR3 sequence is 15 residues long. Germline loops: CDR1 MGHDK, CDR2 SYGVNS.

This clonotype came up a few times. The chain employs TRBV15 and TRBJ2-3; D is perhaps TRBD2 (6 bases). V was clipped by 4 bases and J by 1 base, with 15 bases between them. This CDR3 spans 16 amino acids. Germline V gene lookup returns CDR1 LNHNV and CDR2 YYDKDF (reference sequence). The chain's CDR3 is CATSNWGGRGTDTQYF. The CDR3 DNA reads TGTGCCACCAGCAATTGGGGAGGTCGTGGCACAGATACGCAGTATTTT.

The rearrangement links TRBV9 to TRBJ2-7; D is unclear. CDR3 size: 17 residues. Germline V CDR1 and CDR2: SGDLS, YYNGEE. V lost 5 bases and J lost 3, with 24 bases in between. The CDR3 reads CASSAGPTPYLGYEQYF. The CDR3 coding sequence is TGTGCCAGCAGTGCCGGGCCCACGCCCTATCTGGGCTACGAGCAGTACTTC.

The J gene is TRBJ2-6, the V gene TRBV28; D might be TRBD2 (7 bases). This CDR3 comprises 19 residues. Trimming removed 4 bases from V and 0 bases from J, with 19 bases in between. The V gene's germline CDR1 is MDHEN and CDR2 SYDVKM. The CDR3 bases are TGTGCCAGCAGTTCTGCCCCGGGGGGCCTTATCTCTGGGGCCAACGTCCTGACTTTC. This codes for CASSSAPGGLISGANVLTF.

This clonotype was recorded a few times. The chain has TRBV6-1 and TRBJ1-1; 9 nucleotides agree with TRBD1. CDR3 size: 13 residues. The V gene's germline CDR1 is MNHNS and CDR2 SASEGT. V lost 6 bases, J lost 3 bases, and 2 bases stayed unmatched. CDR3 region: CASRRTGDTEAFF. In nucleotides, the CDR3 is TGTGCCAGCAGGAGGACAGGGGACACTGAAGCTTTCTTT.

A remark on this clonotype: The junction departs from germline at one end; a sequencing error may be responsible. The chain employs TRBV10-1 and TRBJ2-3; maybe TRBD1 (6 bases). The length of the CDR3 is 12 residues. CDR1 is WNHNN, CDR2 SYGVQD, per germline (reference sequence). CDR3: CASNTGRDTQYF. CDR3 DNA sequence: TGTGCCAGCAACACAGGGAGAGATACGCAGTATTTT.

This clonotype was observed at least ten times. J is TRBJ2-5 and V is TRBV7-9; 9 nucleotides match TRBD1. Germline values: CDR1 SEHNR, CDR2 FQNEAQ (reference sequence). The CDR3 is 13 amino acids. V gave up 5 bases and J gave up 5 bases; unmatched junction bases: 3. CDR3 in DNA: TGTGCCAGCAGCCGACAGGGGGGGGAGACCCAGTACTTC. It codes for CASSRQGGETQYF.

This clonotype was found once. The chain employs TRBV6-5 and TRBJ2-7, with D uncertain. This CDR3 is 14 amino acids long. Per germline, CDR1 MNHEY and CDR2 SVGAGI. V lost 0 bases to trimming and J lost 3 bases, with 9 bases between them. DNA of the CDR3: TGTGCCAGCAGTTACTCGTGGGATTACTACGAGCAGTACTTC. Its translation is CASSYSWDYYEQYF.